These T cell receptor beta chains were read from a single sample in a study of cytomegalovirus exposure and HLA in healthy donors. Some clones are missing from TCRdb's copy, which holds only in-frame ones; the method was immunoSEQ multiplex PCR. The repertoire holds roughly 330,000 clones, with about 85% as singletons. The sequenced material came from PBMCs. Source of these receptors: a woman in her thirties in good health and CMV-seropositive. Each CDR3 is given with its conserved first and last residue. Each record gives: D gene, V gene, clone size, J gene, CDR3 DNA, CDR3 protein. D genes are given only for firm matches. Clone size appears in some rows only: once, few, many, or a class for an expanded clone.

D: -; V: TRBV28; size: once; J: TRBJ1-5; DNA: TGTGCCAGCAGTTTAATAGTCGCTAGGGAGGCCATAACATATAGCAATCAGCCCCAGCATTTT; CDR3: CASSLIVAREAITYSNQPQHF
D: -; V: TRBV6-5; size: -; J: TRBJ1-1; DNA: TGTGCCAGCAGTTACTCGGGCCTGCCCACTGAAGCTTTCTTT; CDR3: CASSYSGLPTEAFF
D: -; V: TRBV5-6; size: -; J: TRBJ1-6; DNA: TGTGCCAGCAGCTTGCAGGGAGGTTCACCCCTCCACTTT; CDR3: CASSLQGGSPLHF
D: TRBD1; V: TRBV7-9; size: few; J: TRBJ1-2; DNA: TGTGCCAGCACCTTAGGACAGGGGGATGGCTACACCTTC; CDR3: CASTLGQGDGYTF
D: -; V: TRBV18; size: -; J: TRBJ2-2; DNA: TGTGCCAGCTCACCGCTCGGCGCCGGGGAGCTGTTTTTT; CDR3: CASSPLGAGELFF
D: TRBD1; V: TRBV5-1; size: -; J: TRBJ1-1; DNA: TGCGCCAGCAGCTTTGACAGGGCCACTGAAGCTTTCTTT; CDR3: CASSFDRATEAFF
D: -; V: TRBV13; size: -; J: TRBJ2-5; DNA: TGTGCCAGCAGCTTAGAGGCGGGGGAGACCCAGTACTTC; CDR3: CASSLEAGETQYF
D: TRBD2; V: TRBV11-3; size: -; J: TRBJ2-2; DNA: TGTGCCAGCAGCCCCCAACACCTAGCGGGAGGTGAGAACACCGGGGAGCTGTTTTTT; CDR3: CASSPQHLAGGENTGELFF
D: -; V: TRBV4-1; size: once; J: TRBJ1-4; DNA: TGCGCCAGCAGCCAAGATGGAGCAGGGAATGAAAAACTGTTTTTT; CDR3: CASSQDGAGNEKLFF
D: TRBD2; V: TRBV9; size: -; J: TRBJ2-7; DNA: TGTGCCAGCAGCGTTAGCGGGAGCCCAAACTACGAGCAGTACTTC; CDR3: CASSVSGSPNYEQYF
D: -; V: TRBV11-2; size: -; J: TRBJ1-5; DNA: TGTGCCAGCAGCTCCGGGACCGGAATCCAGCATTTT; CDR3: CASSSGTGIQHF
D: TRBD1; V: TRBV28; size: -; J: TRBJ2-5; DNA: TGTGCCAGCAGTCCGACAGGGGAAGAGACCCAGTACTTC; CDR3: CASSPTGEETQYF
D: TRBD1; V: TRBV19; size: -; J: TRBJ1-1; DNA: TGTGCCAGTAGTATTCCCCAGACAGGGGGCGCATACACTGAAGCTTTCTTT; CDR3: CASSIPQTGGAYTEAFF
D: TRBD1; V: TRBV9; size: -; J: TRBJ1-1; DNA: TGTGCCAGTGGACAGGGGATGAACACTGAAGCTTTCTTT; CDR3: CASGQGMNTEAFF
D: -; V: TRBV28; size: -; J: TRBJ1-2; DNA: TGTGCCAGCGGTACTATGCGGGGCTACACCTTC; CDR3: CASGTMRGYTF
D: -; V: TRBV29-1; size: -; J: TRBJ2-7; DNA: TGCAGCGCCGGGGCCTCCTACGAGCAGTACTTC; CDR3: CSAGASYEQYF
D: TRBD1; V: TRBV27; size: -; J: TRBJ1-6; DNA: TGTGCCAGTCAACGACAGGGCTCCTATAATTCACCCCTCCACTTT; CDR3: CASQRQGSYNSPLHF
D: -; V: TRBV5-1; size: once; J: TRBJ1-4; DNA: TGCGCCAGCAGCTTGGCCCCCGGGGCCTTTAATGAAAAACTGTTTTTT; CDR3: CASSLAPGAFNEKLFF
D: TRBD1; V: TRBV30; size: -; J: TRBJ2-7; DNA: TGTGCCTGGAGAAGGGACAGCGCCTACGAGCAGTACTTC; CDR3: CAWRRDSAYEQYF
D: TRBD2; V: TRBV9; size: -; J: TRBJ2-2; DNA: TGTGCCAGCAGCCGGGGACTAGCGGGCAGCACCGGGGAGCTGTTTTTT; CDR3: CASSRGLAGSTGELFF
D: -; V: TRBV5-1; size: once; J: TRBJ1-1; DNA: TGCGCCAGCAGTTCCCAGCTGGTCTCCATGAACACTGAAGCTTTCTTT; CDR3: CASSSQLVSMNTEAFF
D: -; V: TRBV19; size: -; J: TRBJ2-1; DNA: TGTGCCAGTAGTGGACCTCTATACAATGAGCAGTTCTTC; CDR3: CASSGPLYNEQFF
D: TRBD2; V: TRBV7-8; size: -; J: TRBJ2-7; DNA: TGTGCCAGCAGCCACACTAGCGGGAGGGGCGAGCAGTACTTC; CDR3: CASSHTSGRGEQYF
D: TRBD1; V: TRBV4-3; size: -; J: TRBJ1-2; DNA: TGCGCCAGCAGCCAAGATGGCACAGGGGGAGGCTATGGCTACACCTTC; CDR3: CASSQDGTGGGYGYTF
D: TRBD1; V: TRBV28; size: -; J: TRBJ2-1; DNA: TGTGCCAGCAGAACCGGGACAGGGACATGGGAGCAGTTCTTC; CDR3: CASRTGTGTWEQFF
D: TRBD2; V: TRBV9; size: -; J: TRBJ2-7; DNA: TGTGCCAGCAGCCTAGCGGGGCACCCCTACGAGCAGTACTTC; CDR3: CASSLAGHPYEQYF
D: TRBD2; V: TRBV27; size: -; J: TRBJ2-7; DNA: TGTGCCAGCAGTGTGACTAGCGGGAGCGACGAGCAGTACTTC; CDR3: CASSVTSGSDEQYF
D: TRBD1; V: TRBV7-2; size: -; J: TRBJ2-3; DNA: TGTGCCAGCAGCCCCGACAGGGGGCATCAAGATACGCAGTATTTT; CDR3: CASSPDRGHQDTQYF
D: TRBD1; V: TRBV7-8; size: -; J: TRBJ1-5; DNA: TGTGCCAGCAGCCTACAAGACAGGGGCCTCGGGCCCCAGCATTTT; CDR3: CASSLQDRGLGPQHF
D: TRBD1; V: TRBV4-1; size: -; J: TRBJ1-4; DNA: TGCGCCAGCAGCCAAGCCACACCGGGACAGCCAAATGAAAAACTGTTTTTT; CDR3: CASSQATPGQPNEKLFF
D: TRBD2; V: TRBV9; size: -; J: TRBJ2-3; DNA: TGTGCCAGCAGCGCAGGACTAGTTTTTGATACGCAGTATTTT; CDR3: CASSAGLVFDTQYF
D: -; V: TRBV2; size: -; J: TRBJ1-1; DNA: TGTGCCACCCAGGCCGCTGAAGCTTTCTTT; CDR3: CATQAAEAFF
D: -; V: TRBV7-3; size: -; J: TRBJ2-1; DNA: TGTGCCAGCAGCGTGGGGAACAATGAGCAGTTCTTC; CDR3: CASSVGNNEQFF
D: TRBD2; V: TRBV6-5; size: -; J: TRBJ2-7; DNA: TGTGCCAGCAGTTACAGGTGGGGACTAGCAAACTACGAGCAGTACTTC; CDR3: CASSYRWGLANYEQYF
D: -; V: TRBV5-1; size: -; J: TRBJ2-1; DNA: TGCGCCAGCAGCTTGGCGCCAGGGGAGGGAAGCTCCTACAATGAGCAGTTCTTC; CDR3: CASSLAPGEGSSYNEQFF
D: -; V: TRBV7-2; size: -; J: TRBJ2-1; DNA: TGTGCCAGCAGCAACCGGGACTTCAATGAGCAGTTCTTC; CDR3: CASSNRDFNEQFF